The 9 T cell receptor beta chains below come from one sample, sequenced in a study of chemoradiotherapy in HPV16-positive cancers. TCRdb's table, derived via immunoSEQ multiplex PCR, lists solely in-frame clones and lacks some. The sample has 5,000 to 7,500 clones, about 80% seen once; the top ten hold 6.2%. The sequencing used tumor tissue, collected from a patient who underwent chemoradiotherapy. Source of these receptors: a human donor with HPV-associated anogenital cancer.

This chain connects TRBV9 to TRBJ1-5, with no clear D. The germline V gene has CDR1 SGDLS and CDR2 YYNGEE. The CDR3 length is 13 residues. V was shortened by 2 bases and J by 9 bases, with 12 bases between the two germline ends. The chain's CDR3 is CASSVDVGWPQHF. The DNA of the CDR3 is TGTGCCAGCAGCGTCGACGTGGGTTGGCCCCAGCATTTT.

The chain combines TRBV6-1 with TRBJ2-7, with 8 positions matching TRBD2. CDR1 and CDR2 (germline): MNHNS, SASEGT. The length of the CDR3 is 15 residues. V lost 5 bases to trimming and J lost 4 bases; unmatched junction nucleotides: 10. The chain's CDR3 is CASSSNDRGGYEQYF. The CDR3 bases are TGTGCCAGCAGTTCGAATGATCGGGGGGGATACGAGCAGTACTTC.

The chain joins TRBV4-2 to TRBJ2-2; D not resolved. Trimming shortened V by 0 bases and J by 2 bases, and 13 bases separated the two germline ends. This CDR3 has 17 residues. Germline loops: CDR1 LGHNA, CDR2 YNFKEQ. CDR3 sequence (DNA): TGTGCCAGCAGCCAAGATAGGCGGAGTACCAACACCGGGGAGCTGTTTTTT. Protein: CASSQDRRSTNTGELFF.

The V call is TRBV6-6, the J call TRBJ1-5; D gene unclear. In germline, CDR1 is MNHNY, CDR2 SVGAGI (reference sequence). The V and J ends lost 4 bases and 0 bases respectively, with 10 bases between them. The CDR3 runs to 15 residues. CDR3 coding DNA: TGTGCCAGCAGTTCTGACACCTATAGCAATCAGCCCCAGCATTTT. It translates to CASSSDTYSNQPQHF.

This chain uses TRBV4-2 with TRBJ1-3; D call uncertain. Trimming left V 0 bases short and J 4 bases short, with 13 bases between. CDR1 is LGHNA, CDR2 YNFKEQ, per germline. The CDR3 loop spans 16 amino acids. CDR3 protein: CASSQDFTHRGNTIYF. CDR3 sequence (DNA): TGTGCCAGCAGCCAAGATTTTACCCATCGCGGAAACACCATATATTTT.

This CDR3 is CASRSGGVNTGELFF. The CDR3 DNA reads TGTGCCAGTCGTAGCGGGGGGGTCAACACCGGGGAGCTGTTTTTT. The chain links TRBV19 to TRBJ2-2, with TRBD2 matching 11 bases. Trimming at V came to 8 bases and at J to 2 bases, leaving 4 bases not matched to a gene. Germline V gives CDR1 LNHDA, CDR2 SQIVND (reference sequence). This CDR3 region has 15 residues.

This clone was observed once. V usage is TRBV4-1 and J usage is TRBJ2-5; D unresolved. This CDR3 has 15 amino acids. The V end lost 1 base, the J end lost 2 bases, and 11 bases lay between the germline ends. CDR1 is MGHRA, CDR2 YSYEKL, per germline. This chain's CDR3 is CASSQGTARQETQYF. The CDR3 region has the DNA TGCGCCAGCAGCCAAGGGACGGCCCGTCAAGAGACCCAGTACTTC.

The chain carries TRBV6-1 and TRBJ2-3; D gene uncertain. This CDR3 spans 15 amino acids. Per germline, CDR1 MNHNS and CDR2 SASEGT. V was shortened by 1 base and J by 2 bases, with 10 bases between the two germline ends. Here the CDR3 DNA reads TGTGCCAGCAGTGAAGTGGGTGCTCCCACAGATACGCAGTATTTT. It translates to CASSEVGAPTDTQYF.

The chain links TRBV29-1 to TRBJ1-5, with TRBD1 matching 7 bases. CDR3 length: 15 residues. Germline values: CDR1 SQVTM, CDR2 ANQGSEA. J gave up 2 bases and V 4 bases, and 8 bases lay outside the gene matches. The CDR3 DNA follows: TGCAGCGTTGTGAGCGGCCAGGGGGGCAATCAGCCCCAGCATTTT. As protein: CSVVSGQGGNQPQHF.